This TCR beta chain is from a study of CD8+ T cells in alopecia areata listed by TCRdb under 2018. At the level of the whole study: To study T cell clonal expansion in alopecia areata, the researchers applied high-throughput TCRbeta sequencing to both the C3H/HeJ mouse model and human patients. Human TCRbeta sequencing covered scalp tissue and sorted CD4+ and CD8+ peripheral blood T cells from patchy and totalis/universalis alopecia areata patients and healthy controls. Scalp clonality was compared among normal scalp (n=4), patchy alopecia areata scalp (n=8), and alopecia totalis/universalis scalp (n=8). The RNA source kit depended on sample type: the PAXgene miRNA kit for fixed scalp, the miRNeasy kit for PBMCs, and the RNeasy kit for mouse skin. TCRbeta CDR3 regions were amplified by immunoSEQ multiplex PCR using 35 Vbeta forward and 13 Jbeta reverse primers. Paper-wide results and their limitations: Unlike mouse skin, which is dominated by gammadelta T cells, normal human skin has resident alphabeta T cells that are also sequenced, and this complicates analysis of the scalp TCR repertoire. Compared with mice, TCR sequences shared between patients were less clear, possibly partly because of HLA diversity across the patient population. Compared with normal scalp, lesional scalp, particularly in alopecia totalis/universalis, had higher clonality and more expanded CD8+ clones, which suggests antigenic drive.

After PBMCs were isolated by density centrifugation and stained for CD3, CD4 and CD8, a FACSAria was used to sort CD4+ and CD8+ T cells. Scalp biopsies and blood samples were provided by unaffected controls. The library was obtained by the immunoSEQ multiplex PCR assay. To provide template for TCR sequencing, every sample had RNA extracted and reverse transcribed into cDNA. First-strand cDNA was synthesized using SuperScript III with a 2:1 mix of oligo-dT and random hexamers. A synthetic immune receptor repertoire was used to measure amplification bias, and any remaining bias was corrected computationally. The original methods were these. Raw reads were preprocessed for error removal, and CDR3 was defined according to IMGT conventions as running from the conserved cysteine to phenylalanine. Clonality was computed by normalizing Shannon entropy by log2 of the number of productive unique TCRs and subtracting the result from 1. CD4 or CD8 identity of scalp clones was inferred by cross-referencing scalp TCRbeta sequences with sorted blood CD4 and CD8 repertoires. TCRdb stores this immuneACCESS table with in-frame sequences only. Part of the clones is absent; in the studies checked, under half of the shortfall reflects unresolved V genes, and no reason is known for the rest. V and J calls and clone size are given by that table; D and trimming were obtained from the DNA. The sample profile shows around 100,000 clones; around 59% of them were found once. The ten top clones hold around 8.8% of the sample.

V drops 8 bases and J drops 5 bases, leaving 16 bases in between. From a lookup of the germline V gene, CDR1 and CDR2 are SGHNT and YENEEA. Measured from the cysteine to the phenylalanine, the CDR3 is 13 residues long. Solely the CDR3 DNA is kept, with 39 bases framed from the first base. A word on this clone: What this receptor recognizes is not known. No much larger clone exists at a distance of one base, and base qualities are not known.

The chain was built from TRBV11-3 and TRBJ2-7; possibly the D gene is TRBD2, per 7 matching bases. The sample comprised CD4+ T cells sorted from blood. This clonotype was sampled from a human donor in good health. CDR3 protein: CASWARGGNEQYF. In nucleotides, the sequence is TGTGCCAGCTGGGCCAGGGGAGGGAACGAGCAGTACTTC.